This T cell receptor (beta chain) derives from a study of blood T cell repertoires in COVID-19. Across the whole study: Both acute and convalescent COVID-19 samples were obtained from the United States, Italy and Spain. T cells, B-cell-depleted T cells, or PBMCs provided the cDNA or gDNA that served as material.

In the original workflow: Nucleated cell number was recorded as an estimate derived from reference gene primer amplification. TCRdb's copy holds only in-frame clones and misses some; the assay was immunoSEQ multiplex PCR. The V and J calls and clone size come from that table; D and trimming were worked out from the DNA. This table holds 150,000 to 170,000 clones, around three quarters found once. V was clipped by 0 bases and J by 4 bases, with 18 bases between them. This CDR3 region has 17 residues. Per germline, CDR1 LGHDT and CDR2 YNNKEL (reference sequence). The receptor's source is a man older than 75 with acute or convalescent COVID-19. This chain links TRBV3-1 (or the pseudogene TRBV3-2) with TRBJ1-1, with TRBD1 as a possible D gene (5 bases). The sample consisted of peripheral blood. This CDR3 is CASSQDVPGRGGTEAFF. The CDR3 nucleotides read TGTGCCAGCAGCCAAGATGTCCCAGGGAGGGGTGGCACTGAAGCTTTCTTT.